These 28 T cell receptor beta chains were sequenced from one sample in a study of Graves' ophthalmopathy and Graves' hyperthyroidism. Beta-chain TCR CDR3 regions were amplified from RNA transcripts. In the first round, RT-PCR was carried out with HTBI primers, and a multiplex PCR formed the second round. MiXCR, run by TCRdb on the multiplex PCR reads, gives a single entry per CDR3 protein. The sample holds a few hundred thousand distinct CDR3 sequences, under 20% seen once. The material sequenced was peripheral blood. The receptors shown here come from an adult man with Graves' ophthalmopathy.

This clonotype was found many times. The J gene is TRBJ2-7, the V gene TRBV2; no reliable D call. V lost 4 bases to trimming and J lost 5 bases, with 9 bases between them. The CDR3 sequence is 12 residues long. Germline loops: CDR1 SNHLY, CDR2 FYNNEI. CDR3 coding DNA: TGTGCCAGCAGTGTATACGGAAACGAGCAGTACTTC. Translating it yields CASSVYGNEQYF.

This clonotype was counted many times. This chain uses TRBV30 with TRBJ1-1; D remains ambiguous. V dropped 2 bases and J dropped 7 bases, with 14 bases sitting between them. Germline assignment: CDR1 GTSNPN and CDR2 SVGIG (reference sequence). This CDR3 region has 13 residues. Here the CDR3 reads CAWSTPALDEAFF. In DNA, the CDR3 is TGTGCCTGGAGTACCCCCGCGTTGGATGAAGCTTTCTTT.

This clonotype was observed many times. The chain carries TRBV18 and TRBJ1-3; maybe TRBD1 (6 bases). V lost 4 bases to trimming and J lost 1 base, with 11 bases between them. Germline CDR1 reads KGHSH; CDR2 reads LQKENI. CDR3 size: 15 residues. DNA of the CDR3: TGTGCCAGCTCACTTACCACAGGGTCTGGAAACACCATATATTTT. Its translation: CASSLTTGSGNTIYF.

The chain uses TRBV20-1 and TRBJ2-7; TRBD1 or TRBD2 may be the D gene (5 bases each). Trimming removed 1 base from V and 3 bases from J, with 10 bases in between. CDR1 and CDR2 from the germline V gene are DFQATT and SNEGSKA (reference sequence). The CDR3 sequence is 13 residues long. CDR3 protein: CSARGDGIYEQYF. The CDR3 DNA sequence: TGCAGTGCTAGAGGGGACGGGATCTACGAGCAGTACTTC.

This clonotype has ten or more counts. CDR3 loop: CASSEARGLAGHTQYF. The CDR3 DNA reads as TGTGCCAGCAGTGAAGCGCGGGGACTAGCGGGACATACGCAGTATTTT. This chain connects TRBV6-1 to TRBJ2-3; 13 bases agree with TRBD2. Germline trimming cut 0 bases from V and 7 bases from J; bases unmatched to any gene: 4. Germline CDR1 and CDR2: MNHNS and SASEGT. The CDR3 contains 16 residues.

This clonotype was counted at least ten times. CDR3 DNA: TGTGCCAGCAGCTTGAGGGTGGGTGGGAACTATGGCTACACCTTC. It specifies CASSLRVGGNYGYTF. The J gene is TRBJ1-2, the V gene TRBV7-2; D ambiguous. CDR3 length equals 15 residues. Germline assignment: CDR1 SGHTA and CDR2 FQGNSA. V lost 3 bases and J 2 bases, leaving 13 bases between the germline ends.

This clonotype was counted ten times or more. V usage is TRBV5-1 and J usage is TRBJ2-7; 8 positions agree with TRBD1. Germline V CDR1 and CDR2: SGHRS, YFSETQ. The CDR3 consists of 14 residues. V lost 4 bases and J lost 4; bases outside the gene matches: 7. CDR3 coding DNA: TGCGCCAGCAGCCGAACAGGGGGGCAATACGAGCAGTACTTC. Encoded protein: CASSRTGGQYEQYF.

The chain combines TRBV12-3 or TRBV12-4 with TRBJ2-7; 10 nucleotides line up with TRBD1. V shed 5 bases, J shed 5 bases, and the junction held 9 bases outside the gene matches. The CDR3 sequence is 15 residues long. Here the CDR3 reads CASSQWTGGRNEQYF. The CDR3 bases are TGTGCCAGCAGTCAATGGACAGGGGGTCGCAACGAGCAGTACTTC.

There are a few counts of this clonotype. The chain is built from TRBV4-1 and TRBJ2-7; 8 nucleotides align to TRBD1. This CDR3 spans 19 amino acids. The germline gives CDR1 MGHRA, CDR2 YSYEKL. V lost 0 bases to trimming and J lost 4 bases; unmatched junction nucleotides: 17. The CDR3 DNA follows: TGCGCCAGCAGCCAAGAGCTGAAGCACGCCCCAGGGGGCAAATACGAGCAGTACTTC. This gives the protein CASSQELKHAPGGKYEQYF.

The chain uses TRBV11-2 and TRBJ2-6, with TRBD1 matching over 7 bases. CDR1 SGHAT and CDR2 FQNNGV come from the germline V gene. After removal of 2 bases from V and 1 base from J, the junction contained 2 bases not matched to a gene. The CDR3 totals 16 residues. The CDR3 DNA reads TGTGCCAGCAGCTTAACACAGGGGTCTGGGGCCAACGTCCTGACTTTC. This sequence encodes CASSLTQGSGANVLTF.

This clonotype appeared a few times. The V and J genes are TRBV24-1 and TRBJ2-3, with D maybe TRBD2 (5 bases). The V end lost 2 bases, the J end lost 3 bases, and 14 bases lay between the germline ends. Germline loops: CDR1 KGHDR, CDR2 SFDVKD. CDR3 size: 16 residues. The CDR3: CATSDWSSPGTDTQYF. CDR3 nucleotides: TGTGCCACCAGTGATTGGTCCTCCCCGGGGACAGATACGCAGTATTTT.

In this sample, this clonotype turned up many times. The chain combines TRBV6-2 or TRBV6-3 with TRBJ1-1, with D possibly TRBD1 on 5 matching bases. Germline V gene sequence: CDR1 MNHEY, CDR2 SVGEGT. V lost 7 bases, J lost 8 bases, and 14 bases lay in between. The CDR3 has 12 amino acids. CDR3 DNA: TGTGCCAGCAAAACCTCGGGGGAAGAAGCTTTCTTT. Amino acid sequence: CASKTSGEEAFF.

The chain employs TRBV20-1 and TRBJ1-5; the D is unclear. Per the germline V gene, CDR1 is DFQATT and CDR2 is SNEGSKA (reference sequence). This CDR3 is built from 13 residues. V was trimmed by 0 bases and J by 4 bases, leaving 7 bases between them. The CDR3, as DNA: TGCAGTGCTAGAGAGGCAGCGAATCAGCCCCAGCATTTT. Its translation: CSAREAANQPQHF.

This clonotype was seen repeatedly, ten times or more. The gene calls are TRBV5-1 and TRBJ2-5; TRBD1 is a possible D gene (6 bases). The germline V gene has CDR1 SGHRS and CDR2 YFSETQ. Between the trimmed V and J ends, which lost 0 bases and 5 bases, there was a span of 14 bases. There are 15 residues in the CDR3. Here the CDR3 DNA reads TGCGCCAGCAGCTTGGTTGGCAGGGGAACGGAGACCCAGTACTTC. It is translated as CASSLVGRGTETQYF.

The J gene is TRBJ2-4, the V gene TRBV11-2; the match to TRBD2 covers 7 bases. Unmatched junction bases numbered 14, after V lost 5 bases and J lost 1 base. The CDR3 consists of 18 residues. Germline CDR1 SGHAT, CDR2 FQNNGV. The CDR3 is CASSQEDLAAGAKNIQYF. The CDR3 DNA reads as TGTGCCAGCAGCCAAGAAGACCTAGCGGCGGGGGCCAAAAACATTCAGTACTTC.

In this sample, this clonotype turned up many times. This could be a read error, since a much larger clone is one nucleotide away. The CDR3, as DNA: TGTACCAGCAGTTACCGGATACAGGGGAACACTGAAGCTTTCTTT. The encoded protein is CTSSYRIQGNTEAFF. This chain connects TRBV6-5 to TRBJ1-1; D is possibly TRBD1 (6 bases). The CDR3 covers 15 residues. Germline lookup yields CDR1 MNHEY and CDR2 SVGAGI.

The chain joins TRBV27 to TRBJ1-1; D gene unclear. Germline V gene data show CDR1 as MNHEY and CDR2 as SMNVEV (reference sequence). The CDR3 has 14 amino acids. V was trimmed by 4 bases and J by 1 base, leaving 10 bases between them. Written as DNA, the CDR3 is TGTGCCAGCAGTTCGAGGCGTACGAACACTGAAGCTTTCTTT. Its protein is CASSSRRTNTEAFF.

V gene TRBV6-4 combines with J gene TRBJ2-7; no definite D call. Looked up from germline, CDR1 is MRHNA and CDR2 is SNTAGT. Between the trimmed V and J ends, which lost 3 bases and 0 bases, there was a span of 21 bases. The CDR3 covers 18 residues. The CDR3 DNA reads as TGTGCCAGCAGTGATCGAGACTTCAGACGAATTACCTCCTACGAGCAGTACTTC. It translates to CASSDRDFRRITSYEQYF.

Many counts were recorded for this clonotype. The chain joins TRBV12-3 or TRBV12-4 to TRBJ1-2; no clear D. V dropped 1 base and J dropped 7 bases, with 10 bases sitting between them. The CDR3 is made up of 13 amino acids. The CDR3 sequence is CASSLVGSGGYTF. CDR3 in DNA: TGTGCCAGCAGTTTAGTAGGGTCGGGTGGCTACACCTTC.

This clonotype was recorded many times. The chain couples TRBV10-3 to TRBJ2-6; 11 bases agree with TRBD2. This CDR3 is built from 15 residues. Per the germline V gene, CDR1 is ENHRY and CDR2 is SYGVKD. Unmatched junction bases numbered 2, after V lost 6 bases and J lost 4 bases. CDR3 DNA: TGTGCCATCAGCTCTAGCGGGGGGGGGGCCAACGTCCTGACTTTC. It is translated as CAISSSGGGANVLTF.

This clonotype was detected ten times or more. J is TRBJ2-7 and V is TRBV5-1; D gene ambiguous. This CDR3 contains 15 residues. CDR1 and CDR2 from the germline V gene are SGHRS and YFSETQ. Trimming took off 3 bases at V and 6 bases at J, with 19 bases between the two ends. CDR3 coding DNA: TGCGCCAGCAGCTACGTAAGCCAAAAACCCGGCGAGCAGTACTTC. Protein: CASSYVSQKPGEQYF. Full variable domain (remainder filled in from reference TRBV5-1 and TRBJ2-7): KAGVTQTPRYLIKTRGQQVTLSCSPISGHRSVSWYQQTPGQGLQFLFEYFSETQRNKGNFPGRFSGRQFSNSRSEMNVSTLELGDSALYLCASSYVSQKPGEQYFGPGTRLTVT.

This clonotype was picked up many times. The V gene is TRBV6-1, the J gene TRBJ1-1; D is undetermined. V was cut by 6 bases and J by 1 base, with 9 bases left in between. This CDR3 comprises 13 residues. CDR1 MNHNS and CDR2 SASEGT come from the germline V gene. The CDR3, as DNA: TGTGCCAGCAGGGAGTGGGAGAACACTGAAGCTTTCTTT. Encoded protein: CASREWENTEAFF.

This clonotype was seen ten or more times. The gene calls are TRBV6-2 or TRBV6-3 and TRBJ2-2; possibly TRBD1 for D (5 bases). With 4 bases removed from V and 6 bases from J, the gap between germline ends came to 12 bases. This CDR3 spans 14 amino acids. CDR1 is MNHEY and CDR2 is SVGEGT in the germline V gene. In DNA form, the CDR3 reads TGTGCCAGCAGTTTCAGGGTTGGCGCCGGGGAGCTGTTTTTT. Its translation is CASSFRVGAGELFF.

This clonotype was picked up many times. V gene TRBV7-2 combines with J gene TRBJ1-6; D perhaps matches TRBD1 (6 bases). From germline, CDR1 is SGHTA and CDR2 FQGNSA. This CDR3 region has 15 residues. Trimming pared 0 bases from V and 7 bases from J, leaving 10 bases between. Here the CDR3 reads CASSLAWGRNSPLHF. The CDR3, as DNA: TGTGCCAGCAGCTTAGCCTGGGGGCGGAATTCACCCCTCCACTTT.

This clonotype was counted between two and nine times. The gene calls are TRBV28 and TRBJ2-5; 9 bases agree with TRBD1. Germline CDR1 and CDR2: MDHEN and SYDVKM. Trimming at V came to 5 bases and at J to 4 bases, leaving 5 bases not matched to a gene. CDR3 length: 14 residues. The CDR3 nucleotides are TGTGCCAGCAGTCCTATGACAGGGGGAGAGACCCAGTACTTC. Translation gives CASSPMTGGETQYF.

A word on this clonotype: Compared with germline, one end of the junction differs, possibly owing to a read error. The chain is built from TRBV7-9 and TRBJ1-2; TRBD1 agrees at 8 bases. The length of the CDR3 is 15 residues. Germline-derived CDR1 and CDR2 are SEHNR and FQNEAQ (reference sequence). The chain's CDR3 is CVSSLRDRRAGGYTF. For the CDR3, the DNA is TGTGTCAGCAGCTTGCGGGACAGGAGGGCCGGTGGCTACACCTTC.

This clonotype occurred many times. This chain uses TRBV6-5 with TRBJ1-6, with D possibly TRBD1 on 6 matching bases. Germline values: CDR1 MNHEY, CDR2 SVGAGI. V lost 0 bases, J lost 9 bases, and 12 bases lay in between. This CDR3 is built from 15 residues. CDR3 loop: CASSYSGGRGSPLHF. CDR3 nucleotide sequence: TGTGCCAGCAGTTACTCGGGGGGGCGGGGTTCACCCCTCCACTTT.

This clonotype was counted ten times or more. V and J are TRBV20-1 and TRBJ1-5, with D possibly TRBD1 on 6 matching bases. There are 15 residues in the CDR3. CDR1 and CDR2 from the germline V gene are DFQATT and SNEGSKA (reference sequence). V shed 3 bases and J shed 0 bases, with 12 bases lying between them. CDR3 sequence reads: CSASTGTHSNQPQHF. In DNA, the CDR3 is TGCAGTGCTAGTACAGGGACCCATAGCAATCAGCCCCAGCATTTT.